This TCR beta chain stems from a study of blood T cell repertoires in COVID-19. Study overall: From T cells, B-cell-depleted T cells, or PBMCs came the material, which was cDNA or gDNA.

Data came from immunoSEQ multiplex PCR; TCRdb stores just in-frame clones and leaves some out. The profile shows roughly 230,000 clones, roughly 85% of them singletons. Patients from Seattle were sampled longitudinally, starting during active infection. V lost 4 bases to trimming and J lost 3 bases, with 18 bases between them. The CDR3 has 16 amino acids. CDR1 and CDR2 from the germline V gene are SGHVS and FNYEAQ. The chain has TRBV7-6 and TRBJ1-1, with TRBD1 as a possible D gene (6 bases). This sequence was found in a man in his fifties with COVID-19, enrolled during active disease. Sequencing was done on a sample of peripheral blood. CDR3 sequence reads: CASSSHKGGRYTEAFF. In DNA form, the CDR3 reads TGTGCCAGCAGCTCGCACAAGGGGGGGAGGTACACTGAAGCTTTCTTT.